This TCR beta chain was retrieved from a study of vaccination effects on CD4 cells after COVID-19. Sequencing was preceded by expansion of antigen-specific CD4+ T cells with viral peptide pools in the ViraFEST assay. Isolation of CD4+ T cells took place after 10 days of culture. Among the vaccine recipients, none had a prior SARS-CoV-2 infection, and nucleocapsid antibodies were negative. The assay was immunoSEQ multiplex PCR, and TCRdb's table has in-frame clones only and misses some. The sample carries around 66,000 clones, roughly 80% recorded once. This CDR3 is built from 15 residues. V was clipped by 8 bases and J by 7 bases; unmatched bases: 11. Germline V gives CDR1 SGHRS, CDR2 YFSETQ. This clone was recorded a few times. The antigen remains undetermined.

The chain links TRBV5-1 to TRBJ2-2; 10 positions match TRBD1. Sequenced here: CD4+ T cells from PBMCs cultured with HCoV-OC43 spike peptides, sampled before COVID-19 vaccination. Subset in this sample: HCoV-OC43 spike overlapping peptide pool stimulation. This TCR derives from a human donor who received a COVID-19 vaccine. The CDR3 sequence: CASGRTGGNGGELFF. CDR3 coding DNA: TGCGCCAGTGGAAGGACAGGGGGAAATGGCGGGGAGCTGTTTTTT.